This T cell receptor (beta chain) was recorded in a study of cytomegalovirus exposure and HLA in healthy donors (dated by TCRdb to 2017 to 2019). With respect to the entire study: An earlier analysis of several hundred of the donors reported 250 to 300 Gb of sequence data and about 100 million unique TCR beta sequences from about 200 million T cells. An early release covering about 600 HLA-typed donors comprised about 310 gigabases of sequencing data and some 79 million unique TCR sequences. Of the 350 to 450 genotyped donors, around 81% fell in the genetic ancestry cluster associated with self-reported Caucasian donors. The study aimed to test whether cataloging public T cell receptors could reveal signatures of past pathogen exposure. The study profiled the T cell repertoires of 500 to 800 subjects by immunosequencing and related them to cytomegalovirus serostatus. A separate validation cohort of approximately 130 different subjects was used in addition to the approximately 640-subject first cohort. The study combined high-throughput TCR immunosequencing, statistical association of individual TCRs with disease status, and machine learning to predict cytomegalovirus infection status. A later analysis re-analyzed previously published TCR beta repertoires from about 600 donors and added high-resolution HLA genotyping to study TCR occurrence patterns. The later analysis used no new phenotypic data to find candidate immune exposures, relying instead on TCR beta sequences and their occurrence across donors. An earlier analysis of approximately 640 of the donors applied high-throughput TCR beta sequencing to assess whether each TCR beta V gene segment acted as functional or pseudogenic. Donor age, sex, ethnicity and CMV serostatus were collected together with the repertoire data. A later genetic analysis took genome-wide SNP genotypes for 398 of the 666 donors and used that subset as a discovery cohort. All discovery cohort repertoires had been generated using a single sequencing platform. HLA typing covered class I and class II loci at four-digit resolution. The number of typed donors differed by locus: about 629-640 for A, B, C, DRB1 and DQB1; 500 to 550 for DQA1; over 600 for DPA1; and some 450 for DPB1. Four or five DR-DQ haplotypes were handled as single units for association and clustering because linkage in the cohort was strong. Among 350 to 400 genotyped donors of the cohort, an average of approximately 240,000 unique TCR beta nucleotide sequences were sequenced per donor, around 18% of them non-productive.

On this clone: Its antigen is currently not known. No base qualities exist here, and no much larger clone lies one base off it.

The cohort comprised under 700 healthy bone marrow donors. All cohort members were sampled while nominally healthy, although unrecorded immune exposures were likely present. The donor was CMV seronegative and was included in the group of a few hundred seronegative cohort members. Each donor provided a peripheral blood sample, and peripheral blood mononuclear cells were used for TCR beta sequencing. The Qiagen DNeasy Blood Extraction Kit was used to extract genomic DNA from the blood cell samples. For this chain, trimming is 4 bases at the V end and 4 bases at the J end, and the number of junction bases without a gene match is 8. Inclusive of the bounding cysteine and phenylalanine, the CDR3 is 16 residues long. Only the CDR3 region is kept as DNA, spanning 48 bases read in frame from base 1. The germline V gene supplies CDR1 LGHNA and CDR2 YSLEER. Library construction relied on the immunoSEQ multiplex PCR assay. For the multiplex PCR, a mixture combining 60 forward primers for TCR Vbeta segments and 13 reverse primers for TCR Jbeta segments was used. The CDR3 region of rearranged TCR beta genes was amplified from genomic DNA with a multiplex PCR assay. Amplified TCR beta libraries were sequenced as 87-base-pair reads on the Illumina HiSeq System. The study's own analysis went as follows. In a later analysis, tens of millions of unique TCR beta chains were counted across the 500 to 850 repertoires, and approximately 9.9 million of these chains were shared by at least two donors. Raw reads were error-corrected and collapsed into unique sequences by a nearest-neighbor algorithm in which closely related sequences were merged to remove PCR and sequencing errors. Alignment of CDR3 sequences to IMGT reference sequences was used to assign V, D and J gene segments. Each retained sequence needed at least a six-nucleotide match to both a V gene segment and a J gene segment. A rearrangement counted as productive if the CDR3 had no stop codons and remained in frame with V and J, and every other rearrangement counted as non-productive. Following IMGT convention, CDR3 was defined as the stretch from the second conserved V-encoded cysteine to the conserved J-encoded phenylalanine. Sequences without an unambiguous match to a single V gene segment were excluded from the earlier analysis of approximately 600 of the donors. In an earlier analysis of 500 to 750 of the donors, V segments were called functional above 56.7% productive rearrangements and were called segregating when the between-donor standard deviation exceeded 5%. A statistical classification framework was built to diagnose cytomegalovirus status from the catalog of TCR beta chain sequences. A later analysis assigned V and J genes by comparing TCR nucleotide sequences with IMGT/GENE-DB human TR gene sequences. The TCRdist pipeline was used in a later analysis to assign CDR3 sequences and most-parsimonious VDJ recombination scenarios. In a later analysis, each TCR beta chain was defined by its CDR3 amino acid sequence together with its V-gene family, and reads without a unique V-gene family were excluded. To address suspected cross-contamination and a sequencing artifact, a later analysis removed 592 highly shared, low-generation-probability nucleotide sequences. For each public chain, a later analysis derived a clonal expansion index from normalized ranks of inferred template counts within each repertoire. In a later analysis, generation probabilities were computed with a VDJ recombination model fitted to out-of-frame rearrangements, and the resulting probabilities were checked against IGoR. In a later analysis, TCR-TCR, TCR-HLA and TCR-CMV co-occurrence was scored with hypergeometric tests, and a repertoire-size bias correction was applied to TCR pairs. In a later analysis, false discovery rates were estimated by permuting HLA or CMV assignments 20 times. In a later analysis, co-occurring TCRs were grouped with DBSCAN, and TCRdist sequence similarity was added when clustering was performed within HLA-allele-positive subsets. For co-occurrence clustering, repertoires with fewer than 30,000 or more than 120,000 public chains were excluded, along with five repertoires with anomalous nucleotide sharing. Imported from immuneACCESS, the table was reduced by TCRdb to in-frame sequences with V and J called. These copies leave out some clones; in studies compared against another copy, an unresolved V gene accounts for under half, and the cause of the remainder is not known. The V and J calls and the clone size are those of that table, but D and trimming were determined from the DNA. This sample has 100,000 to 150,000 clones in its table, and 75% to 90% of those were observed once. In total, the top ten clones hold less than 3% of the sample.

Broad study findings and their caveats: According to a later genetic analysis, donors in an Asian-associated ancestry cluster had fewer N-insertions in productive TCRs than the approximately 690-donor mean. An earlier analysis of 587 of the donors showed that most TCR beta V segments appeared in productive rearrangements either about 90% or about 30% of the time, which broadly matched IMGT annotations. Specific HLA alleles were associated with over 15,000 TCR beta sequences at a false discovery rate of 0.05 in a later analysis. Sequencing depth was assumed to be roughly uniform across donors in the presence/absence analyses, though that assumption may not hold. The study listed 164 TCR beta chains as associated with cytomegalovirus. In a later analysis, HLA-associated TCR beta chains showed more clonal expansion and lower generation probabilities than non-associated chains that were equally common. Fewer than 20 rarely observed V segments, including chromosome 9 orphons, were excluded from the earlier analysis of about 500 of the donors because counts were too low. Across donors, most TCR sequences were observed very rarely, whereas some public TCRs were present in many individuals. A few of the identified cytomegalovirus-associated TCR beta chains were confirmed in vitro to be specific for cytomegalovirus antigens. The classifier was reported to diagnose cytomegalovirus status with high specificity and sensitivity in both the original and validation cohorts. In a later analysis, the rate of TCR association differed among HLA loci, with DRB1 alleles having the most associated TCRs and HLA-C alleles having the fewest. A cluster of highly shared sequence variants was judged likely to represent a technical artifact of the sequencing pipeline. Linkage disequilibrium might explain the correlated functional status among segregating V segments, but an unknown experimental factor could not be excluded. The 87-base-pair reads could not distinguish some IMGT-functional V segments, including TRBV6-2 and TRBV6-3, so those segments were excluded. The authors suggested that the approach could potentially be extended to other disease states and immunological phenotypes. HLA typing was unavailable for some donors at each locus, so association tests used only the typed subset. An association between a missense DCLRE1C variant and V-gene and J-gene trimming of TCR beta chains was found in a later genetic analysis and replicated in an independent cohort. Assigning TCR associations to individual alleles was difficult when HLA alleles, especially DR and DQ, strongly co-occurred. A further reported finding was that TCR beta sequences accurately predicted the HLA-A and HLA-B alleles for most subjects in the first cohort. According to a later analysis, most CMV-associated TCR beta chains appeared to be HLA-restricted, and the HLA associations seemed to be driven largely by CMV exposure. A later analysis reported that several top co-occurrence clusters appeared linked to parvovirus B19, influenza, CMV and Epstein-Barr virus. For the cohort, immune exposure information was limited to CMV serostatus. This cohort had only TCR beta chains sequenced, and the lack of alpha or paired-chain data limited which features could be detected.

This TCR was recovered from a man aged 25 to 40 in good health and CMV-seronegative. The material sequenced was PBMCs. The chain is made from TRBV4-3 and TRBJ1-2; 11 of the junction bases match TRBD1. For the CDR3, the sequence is CASSPEGTGGAYGYTF. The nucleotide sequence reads TGCGCCAGCAGCCCAGAGGGGACAGGGGGTGCCTATGGCTACACCTTC.